The 5 T cell receptor beta chains below all came from one sample that was sequenced in a study of T-cell memory formation after mild COVID-19. In TCRdb, the 5' RACE reads were re-called with MiXCR into one record per CDR3 protein. This sample has tens of thousands of distinct CDR3 sequences, with 5.5% to 7% found just once. The sample comprised PBMCs or a T cell subset sorted from them (not recorded which). All receptors come from an adult who had mild COVID-19 (a few samples of this study predate the infection). Cell type and time point are not known.

This clonotype was counted ten times or more. CDR3 protein: CASSLEVSGMEQYF. DNA for the CDR3: TGTGCCAGCAGCTTGGAGGTTAGCGGGATGGAGCAGTACTTC. The chain recombines TRBV5-5 with TRBJ2-7; 8 bases match TRBD2. The CDR3 length is 14 residues. The germline V gene has CDR1 SGHKS and CDR2 YYEKEE (reference sequence). After removal of 0 bases from V and 7 bases from J, the junction contained 6 bases not matched to a gene.

V gene TRBV20-1 combines with J gene TRBJ1-5, with 7 nucleotides matching TRBD1. With 3 bases clipped from V and 4 bases from J, the junction kept 3 bases outside the gene matches. Germline CDR1 DFQATT, CDR2 SNEGSKA (reference sequence). CDR3 length: 13 amino acids. The CDR3 sequence is CSASRGQNQPQHF. The DNA of the CDR3 is TGCAGTGCTAGCAGGGGACAGAATCAGCCCCAGCATTTT.

This clonotype was counted many times. This rearrangement joins TRBV5-1 to TRBJ1-5; D gene unclear. Trimming removed 4 bases at V and 0 bases at J, with 11 bases between. CDR3 length equals 15 residues. Per the germline V gene, CDR1 is SGHRS and CDR2 is YFSETQ. The DNA of the CDR3 is TGCGCCAGCAGCGCGGACGGATATAGCAATCAGCCCCAGCATTTT. Translating it yields CASSADGYSNQPQHF.

V gene TRBV7-9 combines with J gene TRBJ2-3; D is uncertain. Germline-derived CDR1 and CDR2 are SEHNR and FQNEAQ (reference sequence). Trimming pared 0 bases from V and 6 bases from J, leaving 16 bases between. The CDR3 covers 16 residues. The CDR3 sequence: CASSLALESIRDTQYF. The CDR3 DNA sequence: TGTGCCAGCAGCTTAGCGTTAGAGAGCATTCGGGATACGCAGTATTTT.

This clonotype was counted ten times or more. The rearrangement joins TRBV15 to TRBJ1-4; D is ambiguous. The CDR3 loop spans 16 amino acids. From germline, CDR1 is LNHNV and CDR2 YYDKDF (reference sequence). The V and J ends lost 1 base and 2 bases respectively, with 11 bases between them. CDR3 sequence: CATSRVRVSTNEKLFF. CDR3 coding DNA: TGTGCCACCAGCAGAGTTAGGGTTTCTACTAATGAAAAACTGTTTTTT. The full variable domain, with the rest looked up from reference TRBV15 and TRBJ1-4, is DAMVIQNPRYQVTQFGKPVTLSCSQTLNHNVMYWYQQKSSQAPKLLFHYYDKDFNNEADTPDNFQSRRPNTSFCFLDIRSPGLGDTAMYLCATSRVRVSTNEKLFFGSGTQLSVL.